This T cell receptor beta chain was retrieved from a study of T cells after yellow fever vaccination (dated by TCRdb to the late 2010s). Regarding the research as a whole: The SMART-Seq v4 Ultra Low Input RNA kit was used to prepare libraries from fractions with low cell numbers. To track T-cell clones before and after primary and booster YFV17D yellow fever vaccination, bulk TCR alpha and beta repertoires were sequenced longitudinally. Two healthy male donors, one aged 18 to 30 and one aged 30 to 40 years, were included in the cohort. Blood was drawn at multiple timepoints before and after primary and secondary immunization, with bulk PBMC replicates and cell subsets isolated.

For sequencing, an Illumina NovaSeq 6000 was employed. TCR cDNA was synthesized by 5'RACE template switching, which introduced a universal primer site and unique molecular identifiers. Priming of cDNA synthesis was performed from both the TCR alpha and TCR beta constant segments. Library amplification used two PCR steps, and the second PCR step added sample barcodes and sequencing adapters. Libraries were sequenced on Illumina HiSeq 2500 (2x100 bp) or NovaSeq (2x150 bp). The paper's data handling went like this. MIGEC handled demultiplexing of reads and collapsing into UMI consensus sequences, while MiXCR performed V(D)J alignment. Vaccine-responding clonotypes were identified with edgeR using replicate PBMC samples, with FDR below 0.01 and a log2 fold change above 5 up to day 15 being required. CD4 or CD8 identity was assigned to each bulk clonotype according to whether the clonotype was present at higher abundance in the sequenced CD4 repertoire or the sequenced CD8 repertoire. TCRdb reprocessing: public reads trimmed at Q25 with fastp, clones called with MiXCR, in-frame beta chains kept. Entries that share a CDR3 protein sequence are merged under the most common genes and DNA. TCRdb assigned the V and J calls; the authors' analysis was not used. Across this sample there are some 250,000 distinct CDR3 sequences, with roughly 3.5% seen only once. Approximately 18% of the sample comes from the top ten.

Read against the paper, the sample's treatment or condition label means: live attenuated yellow fever vaccine strain. At each blood-draw timepoint, two biological replicates of bulk PBMCs were obtained. A standard Ficoll-Paque protocol was used to isolate PBMCs from peripheral blood. TriZol was used to extract RNA from bulk PBMCs, from CD4 and CD8 fractions, and from dextramer-positive and dextramer-negative fractions. This clonotype showed up many times. The target of this receptor is not known. No base-level quality is on record; no much larger clone is a single base apart. Between the V and J ends, shortened by 5 bases and 7 bases respectively, the junction contains 12 bases. The germline V gene yields SGHRS for CDR1 and YFSETQ for CDR2. From the cysteine through the phenylalanine, the CDR3 covers 13 amino acids. The CDR3 DNA has 39 bases and is translated from base 1. What the work shows at the level of the full study, not this receptor alone: Because abundant contaminating clonotypes from the bulk population could be contained in FACS-sorted repertoires, computational filtering was required. Because the study included only a couple of donors, the extent to which the findings can be generalized is limited. Most clones expanded after primary vaccination were re-detected after the booster (about 96% of CD4 and around 88% of CD8), suggesting broad memory maintenance. The secondary T-cell response was found to be weaker but faster than the primary response, with a peak reached on day 5 rather than on day 15. A small fraction of clonotypes appeared in both the CD4 and CD8 compartments, likely as a result of convergent recombination.

The sequencing used PBMCs, collected 15 days after the yellow fever booster vaccination. The sequence came from a man aged 18 to 29 who received the YFV17D yellow fever vaccine. The receptor chain draws on TRBV5-1 and TRBJ2-2; the D gene is possibly TRBD1 or TRBD2, each agreeing over 5 bases. The CDR3 reads CASRRGSDGELFF. The nucleotides read TGCGCCAGCAGGAGGGGATCGGACGGGGAGCTGTTTTTT.